The rows below give T cell receptor beta chains drawn from one sample of a study of blood T cell repertoires in COVID-19. Clones were read by immunoSEQ multiplex PCR, and TCRdb kept only the in-frame ones, dropping some. This sample has over 200,000 clones, with about 88% found just once. The sequenced sample was peripheral blood. The receptors originated from a man between 40 and 49 years old with active or convalescent COVID-19. Both conserved end residues are part of each CDR3. D genes are given only for firm matches. Part of the rows lack a size; the others show once, few, many or a class for expanded clones.

TRBJ2-5 TRBV18 - 11 - CASSPRETQYF TGTGCCAGCTCACCGCGAGAGACCCAGTACTTC
TRBJ1-1 TRBV4-2 - 14 many CASSPTGRSTEAFF TGTGCCAGCAGCCCAACAGGGAGATCCACTGAAGCTTTCTTT
TRBJ2-2 TRBV5-4 TRBD2 16 once CASSALAGEYTGELFF TGTGCCAGCAGCGCACTAGCGGGGGAATACACCGGGGAGCTGTTTTTT
TRBJ1-2 TRBV27 - 15 - CASSPQGIRVYGYTF TGTGCCAGCAGTCCTCAGGGTATACGAGTTTATGGCTACACCTTC
TRBJ1-3 TRBV19 - 16 - CASSIGTPSSGNTIYF TGTGCCAGTAGTATTGGGACACCCAGCTCTGGAAACACCATATATTTT
TRBJ2-2 TRBV28 TRBD1 17 - CASSFPSWQGAPGELFF TGTGCCAGCAGTTTCCCCTCTTGGCAGGGGGCGCCCGGGGAGCTGTTTTTT
TRBJ2-1 TRBV10-2 TRBD2 11 - CASGTSGEQFF TGCGCCAGTGGGACTAGCGGGGAGCAGTTCTTC
TRBJ1-4 TRBV5-5 TRBD1 15 - CASSWQGARNEKLFF TGTGCCAGCAGTTGGCAGGGGGCGCGTAATGAAAAACTGTTTTTT
TRBJ1-6 TRBV28 TRBD1 18 - CASSSDRGQSSYNSPLHF TGTGCCAGCAGCTCTGACAGGGGGCAGAGCTCCTATAATTCACCCCTCCACTTT
TRBJ2-6 TRBV6-4 TRBD2 16 - CASSDSSGGGANVLTF TGTGCCAGCAGTGACTCAAGCGGGGGTGGGGCCAACGTCCTGACTTTC
TRBJ1-2 TRBV27 TRBD1 14 - CASRTDGTGGFDTF TGTGCCAGCAGAACCGACGGGACAGGGGGTTTTGACACCTTC
TRBJ1-3 TRBV19 - 14 - CASSRLVSGNTIYF TGTGCCAGTAGCCGTTTAGTGTCTGGAAACACCATATATTTT
TRBJ1-4 TRBV6-5 - 12 - CASSAEGEKLFF TGTGCCAGCTCCGCGGAGGGAGAAAAACTGTTTTTT
TRBJ2-3 TRBV5-1 - 14 once CASSLDAARDTQYF TGCGCCAGCAGCTTGGATGCGGCGCGTGATACGCAGTATTTT